This T cell receptor (beta chain) comes out of a study of T cell responses to AZD1222 COVID-19 vaccine. On the study more broadly: Second-dose intervals near 4 or 12 weeks were combined.

As concerns this clone: Its specificity is unknown.

TCRdb's table, derived via immunoSEQ multiplex PCR, lists solely in-frame clones and lacks some. The sample lists about 120,000 clones, roughly nine tenths occurring once. The germline CDR1 and CDR2 sequences are MNHEY and SMNVEV (reference sequence). The CDR3 covers 19 residues. V was trimmed by 3 bases and J by 1 base, leaving 23 bases between them. Findings and limits, study-wide: Seropositive at baseline were only 5 to 7 AZD1222 recipients. After two AZD1222 doses, spike-specific TCR breadth and depth rose versus day 0. Epitopes outside B.1.351 and B.1.1.7 mutated regions reportedly drew nearly half of spike TCRs.

The input for sequencing was peripheral blood, taken on day 0 of AZD1222 vaccination. J is TRBJ2-3 and V is TRBV27; D is perhaps TRBD1 or TRBD2 (6 bases each). This receptor was taken from an adult in good health. The CDR3 sequence is CASSLRGTQVGAGTDTQYF. The CDR3 DNA sequence: TGTGCCAGCAGTTTGCGCGGGACTCAAGTGGGGGCTGGCACAGATACGCAGTATTTT.